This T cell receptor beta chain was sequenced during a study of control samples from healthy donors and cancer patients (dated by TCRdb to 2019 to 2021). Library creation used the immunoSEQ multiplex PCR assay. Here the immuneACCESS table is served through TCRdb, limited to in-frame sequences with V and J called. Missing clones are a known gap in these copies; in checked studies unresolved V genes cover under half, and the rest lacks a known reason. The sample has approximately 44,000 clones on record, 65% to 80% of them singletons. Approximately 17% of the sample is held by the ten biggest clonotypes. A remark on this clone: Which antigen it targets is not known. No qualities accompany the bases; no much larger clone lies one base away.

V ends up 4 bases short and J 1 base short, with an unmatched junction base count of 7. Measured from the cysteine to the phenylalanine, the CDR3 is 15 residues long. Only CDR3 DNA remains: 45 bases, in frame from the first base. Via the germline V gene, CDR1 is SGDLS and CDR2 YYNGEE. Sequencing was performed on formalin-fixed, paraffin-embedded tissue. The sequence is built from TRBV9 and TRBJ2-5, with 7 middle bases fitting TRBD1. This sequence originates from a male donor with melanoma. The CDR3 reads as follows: CASSPRQGFQETQYF. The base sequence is TGTGCCAGCAGCCCCCGACAGGGTTTCCAAGAGACCCAGTACTTC.